These T cell receptor beta chains were read from a single sample in a study of identical twins. A single record per CDR3 protein comes from TCRdb applying MiXCR to the 5' RACE reads. The sample lists some 1,700,000 distinct CDR3 sequences, around 33% occurring once. Sequencing was done on a sample of cord blood. These TCRs come from a newborn girl in good health. CDR3s include the opening cysteine and the closing phenylalanine or tryptophan. A D gene is named only where the DNA matches it firmly. Rows give clone size only sometimes, using once, few, many, or a class for an expanded clone.

J gene: TRBJ2-1
D gene: NA
V gene: TRBV12-3/TRBV12-4
clone size: NA
CDR3 DNA: TGTGCCAGCAGTTTAGTCGGGACGCGGGAGCAGTTCTTC
CDR3 protein: CASSLVGTREQFF

J gene: TRBJ2-4
D gene: TRBD2
V gene: TRBV10-3
clone size: few
CDR3 DNA: TGTGCCATCAGTGCCGGGACTAGCACCCCGAAAAACATTCAGTACTTC
CDR3 protein: CAISAGTSTPKNIQYF

J gene: TRBJ2-7
D gene: NA
V gene: TRBV7-2
clone size: few
CDR3 DNA: TGTGCCAGCAGCTTAATCCAGGCCACCTACGAGCAGTACTTC
CDR3 protein: CASSLIQATYEQYF

J gene: TRBJ1-2
D gene: NA
V gene: TRBV5-6
clone size: few
CDR3 DNA: TGTGCCAGCAGCCCGGGACTTATCGGGGACTATGGCTACACCTTC
CDR3 protein: CASSPGLIGDYGYTF

J gene: TRBJ2-2
D gene: TRBD2
V gene: TRBV20-1
clone size: NA
CDR3 DNA: TGCAGTGCTAGAGTAGGGACTAGCGGGAGGCCCGATAACACCGGGGAGCTGTTTTTT
CDR3 protein: CSARVGTSGRPDNTGELFF

J gene: TRBJ2-5
D gene: TRBD2
V gene: TRBV28
clone size: NA
CDR3 DNA: TGTGCCAGCAGTTTACCAACTAGCGGGAGAATCCGGTACTTC
CDR3 protein: CASSLPTSGRIRYF

J gene: TRBJ2-1
D gene: TRBD2
V gene: TRBV4-1
clone size: few
CDR3 DNA: TGCGCCAGCAGGTATGGGACTAGCGAGCTGAATGAGCAGTTCTTC
CDR3 protein: CASRYGTSELNEQFF

J gene: TRBJ2-3
D gene: NA
V gene: TRBV2
clone size: few
CDR3 DNA: TGTGCCAGCACCTTGGACTCGACTATCACAGATACGCAGTATTTT
CDR3 protein: CASTLDSTITDTQYF

J gene: TRBJ2-3
D gene: NA
V gene: TRBV20-1
clone size: few
CDR3 DNA: TGCAGTGCTAGGTGGCAGTTTAGCACAGATACGCAGTATTTT
CDR3 protein: CSARWQFSTDTQYF

J gene: TRBJ1-3
D gene: NA
V gene: TRBV2
clone size: once
CDR3 DNA: TGTGCCACCTTCGGTCTCGGAAACACCATATATTTT
CDR3 protein: CATFGLGNTIYF

J gene: TRBJ1-2
D gene: TRBD1
V gene: TRBV5-1
clone size: few
CDR3 DNA: TGCGCCAGCAGCTTCGTCCAGCCGGGACAGGGGTCCCTGGCCTATGGCTACACCTTC
CDR3 protein: CASSFVQPGQGSLAYGYTF

J gene: TRBJ1-2
D gene: TRBD1
V gene: TRBV20-1
clone size: NA
CDR3 DNA: TGCAGTGCTAGAAGGGACAGGCGTACTAGTGGCTACACCTTC
CDR3 protein: CSARRDRRTSGYTF

J gene: TRBJ2-7
D gene: NA
V gene: TRBV20-1
clone size: NA
CDR3 DNA: TGCAGTGCTAGAATGGGCGGCCCGAGCTCCTACGAGCAGTACTTC
CDR3 protein: CSARMGGPSSYEQYF

J gene: TRBJ2-7
D gene: TRBD2
V gene: TRBV12-3/TRBV12-4
clone size: few
CDR3 DNA: TGTGCCAGCAGTTTTTGGGGGACTAGCGGGAAGCACGAGCAGTACTTC
CDR3 protein: CASSFWGTSGKHEQYF

J gene: TRBJ2-7
D gene: TRBD2
V gene: TRBV10-3
clone size: NA
CDR3 DNA: TGTGCCATCAGGGGTAGCGGGGGCTCCTACAATGAGCAGTACTTC
CDR3 protein: CAIRGSGGSYNEQYF

J gene: TRBJ1-2
D gene: NA
V gene: TRBV10-3
clone size: NA
CDR3 DNA: TGTGCCATCAGTGCAACAGGGATCGGCTATGGCTACACCTTC
CDR3 protein: CAISATGIGYGYTF

J gene: TRBJ1-1
D gene: NA
V gene: TRBV6-6
clone size: NA
CDR3 DNA: TGTGCCAGCAGCCCCCACTGGAGTCCGAACACTGAAGCTTTCTTT
CDR3 protein: CASSPHWSPNTEAFF

J gene: TRBJ1-2
D gene: TRBD1
V gene: TRBV5-1
clone size: NA
CDR3 DNA: TGCGCCAGCAGCTTTAACAGGGGAGAGGGAGGCTACACCTTC
CDR3 protein: CASSFNRGEGGYTF

J gene: TRBJ2-1
D gene: NA
V gene: TRBV7-2
clone size: NA
CDR3 DNA: TGTGCCAGCAGCTTATCGGACTGGGCCAATGAGCAGTTCTTC
CDR3 protein: CASSLSDWANEQFF

J gene: TRBJ2-7
D gene: NA
V gene: TRBV3-1
clone size: NA
CDR3 DNA: TGTGCCAGCAGCCAAGAGACATCCCGCTACTACGAGCAGTACTTC
CDR3 protein: CASSQETSRYYEQYF

J gene: TRBJ1-2
D gene: NA
V gene: TRBV14
clone size: NA
CDR3 DNA: TGTGCCAGCAGCCAAGTAGCGGCAGGGTATGGCTACACCTTC
CDR3 protein: CASSQVAAGYGYTF

J gene: TRBJ1-6
D gene: TRBD1
V gene: TRBV4-1
clone size: NA
CDR3 DNA: TGCGCCAGCAGCCAACAGGGGGCTTCACCCCTCCACTTT
CDR3 protein: CASSQQGASPLHF

J gene: TRBJ1-1
D gene: NA
V gene: TRBV10-1
clone size: NA
CDR3 DNA: TGCGCCAGCTCCTCAAGCCGGGTCTACACTGAAGCTTTCTTT
CDR3 protein: CASSSSRVYTEAFF

J gene: TRBJ2-7
D gene: NA
V gene: TRBV11-2
clone size: few
CDR3 DNA: TGTGCCAGCAGCTTAATCTGGACAAAAAGCTCCTACGAGCAGTACTTC
CDR3 protein: CASSLIWTKSSYEQYF

J gene: TRBJ2-5
D gene: NA
V gene: TRBV12-3/TRBV12-4
clone size: NA
CDR3 DNA: TGTGCCAGCAGTCCACAATATATGCCCGGGACCTACCAAGAGACCCAGTACTTC
CDR3 protein: CASSPQYMPGTYQETQYF

J gene: TRBJ1-5
D gene: NA
V gene: TRBV21-1
clone size: NA
CDR3 DNA: TGTGCCAGCAGCAAATGCACAGGGGGGGAGGATAGCAATCAGCCCCAGCATTTT
CDR3 protein: CASSKCTGGEDSNQPQHF

J gene: TRBJ2-2
D gene: NA
V gene: TRBV20-1
clone size: NA
CDR3 DNA: TGCAGTGCTAGATCCCAATCACTAGGTACCGGGGAGCTGTTTTTT
CDR3 protein: CSARSQSLGTGELFF

J gene: TRBJ1-2
D gene: NA
V gene: TRBV28
clone size: few
CDR3 DNA: TGTGCCAGCAGTTGGGGCGGGGTGGGCTACACCTTC
CDR3 protein: CASSWGGVGYTF